Each of the 18 T cell receptor beta chains below was sequenced from the same sample in a study of T cell responses to AZD1222 COVID-19 vaccine. TCRdb's table, derived via immunoSEQ multiplex PCR, lists solely in-frame clones and lacks some. The sample records 110,000 to 150,000 clones, approximately 85% being singletons. This sample comprised peripheral blood, obtained on day 0 of AZD1222 vaccination. Receptors were obtained from an adult in good health.

CDR3 protein: CASRGTGEYGYTF. For the CDR3, the DNA is TGTGCCAGCAGAGGAACAGGGGAATATGGCTACACCTTC. The V gene is TRBV6-4, the J gene TRBJ1-2, with 7 bases matching TRBD1. The CDR3 is made up of 13 amino acids. Germline CDR1 and CDR2: MRHNA and SNTAGT. J gave up 5 bases and V 6 bases, and 6 bases lay outside the gene matches.

The V gene is TRBV3-1 (or the pseudogene TRBV3-2), the J gene TRBJ2-6; D is possibly TRBD1 or TRBD2 (5 bases each). CDR1 and CDR2 from the germline V gene are LGHDT and YNNKEL (reference sequence). Trimming removed 4 bases at V and 0 bases at J, with 10 bases between. CDR3 length: 16 amino acids. The CDR3 nucleotides are TGTGCCAGCAGCCGAGGGGCCTCCTCTGGGGCCAACGTCCTGACTTTC. Amino acid sequence: CASSRGASSGANVLTF.

The gene calls are TRBV19 and TRBJ2-2; D not certain. The germline V gene encodes CDR1 LNHDA and CDR2 SQIVND (reference sequence). Trimming cost V 6 bases and J 2 bases, with 10 bases left between them. This CDR3 is built from 14 residues. CDR3 loop: CASRSGSNTGELFF. The CDR3 nucleotides are TGTGCCAGTAGGTCCGGGTCCAACACCGGGGAGCTGTTTTTT.

The chain couples TRBV2 to TRBJ2-3, with a tentative D call TRBD2 (6 bases). CDR1 SNHLY and CDR2 FYNNEI come from the germline V gene. The CDR3 covers 15 residues. Trimming cost V 4 bases and J 2 bases, with 13 bases left between them. The CDR3 region is CASSALGTSTDTQYF. CDR3 nucleotides: TGTGCCAGCAGTGCCCTCGGGACTTCCACAGATACGCAGTATTTT.

V gene TRBV12-1 combines with J gene TRBJ2-7; the D segment call TRBD2 is taken from the table without a DNA check. TRBV12-1 is described as a pseudogene. The CDR3 has 11 amino acids. The DNA for the CDR3 is TGTGCCAGCAGCTCTAGGCCGGAGCAGTACTTC. This sequence encodes CASSSRPEQYF.

This clone was found a few times. The chain recombines TRBV27 with TRBJ1-1; maybe TRBD1 (6 bases). The CDR3 totals 13 residues. The germline V gene encodes CDR1 MNHEY and CDR2 SMNVEV (reference sequence). The V gene lost 6 bases and the J gene lost 6 bases, with 14 bases spanning the gap. This chain's CDR3 is CASRRGGAPEAFF. In nucleotides, the CDR3 is TGTGCCAGCAGACGTGGGGGGGCTCCTGAAGCTTTCTTT.

This clone has just a few counts. The chain couples TRBV4-1 to TRBJ2-2, with D hard to call. Trimming cost V 2 bases and J 4 bases, with 2 bases left between them. Germline V gives CDR1 MGHRA, CDR2 YSYEKL. The CDR3 spans 12 residues. Here the CDR3 reads CASSQLTGELFF. The CDR3 nucleotides are TGCGCCAGCAGCCAACTCACCGGGGAGCTGTTTTTT.

This sequence joins TRBV21-1 and TRBJ1-2. TRBV21-1 is designated a pseudogene. The CDR3 is made up of 14 amino acids. This CDR3 is CASSKASTNYGYTF. The CDR3 bases are TGTGCCAGCAGCAAAGCTTCTACCAACTATGGCTACACCTTC.

This clone has only one observation. The chain combines TRBV5-1 with TRBJ2-7; perhaps TRBD1 as D (5 bases). The CDR3 loop spans 15 amino acids. CDR1 is SGHRS and CDR2 is YFSETQ in the germline V gene. The germline V and J ends were trimmed by 0 bases and 2 bases, with 12 bases remaining between them. The CDR3 here is CASSLGITGTYEQYF. The CDR3 DNA sequence: TGCGCCAGCAGCTTGGGTATTACAGGCACCTACGAGCAGTACTTC.

V and J are TRBV29-1 and TRBJ2-2, with D perhaps TRBD2 (6 bases). This CDR3 contains 14 residues. The germline CDR1 and CDR2 sequences are SQVTM and ANQGSEA. V lost 7 bases and J lost 0, with 12 bases in between. The CDR3 protein is CSGSGLTNTGELFF. As DNA, the CDR3 is TGCAGCGGGTCGGGACTGACGAACACCGGGGAGCTGTTTTTT.

The chain employs TRBV6-5 and TRBJ2-2; a weak D match, TRBD2 (6 bases). V was pared by 0 bases and J by 3 bases, with 11 bases between. In germline, CDR1 is MNHEY, CDR2 SVGAGI. The CDR3 spans 16 residues. The CDR3 protein is CASSYSGGWDTGELFF. The DNA for the CDR3 is TGTGCCAGCAGTTACTCGGGGGGATGGGACACCGGGGAGCTGTTTTTT.

This clone showed up just once. The chain is built from TRBV28 and TRBJ2-1, with a possible D match to TRBD1 (6 bases). The CDR3 is made up of 14 amino acids. V dropped 3 bases and J dropped 7 bases, with 13 bases sitting between them. Germline CDR1 MDHEN, CDR2 SYDVKM. The CDR3 spells CASSLAGDSNEQFF. CDR3 nucleotides: TGTGCCAGCAGTTTGGCAGGGGATTCGAATGAGCAGTTCTTC.

This clone was counted between two and nine times. The chain employs TRBV11-2 and TRBJ1-1; perhaps TRBD1 as D (5 bases). This CDR3 contains 15 residues. Trimming took off 1 base at V and 6 bases at J, with 15 bases between the two ends. CDR1 is SGHAT, CDR2 FQNNGV, per germline. The CDR3 is CASSLGVGASSEAFF. The CDR3 DNA reads TGTGCCAGCAGCTTAGGGGTCGGGGCCAGCTCTGAAGCTTTCTTT.

This chain uses TRBV7-8 with TRBJ2-3; no clear D. Germline V gene lookup returns CDR1 SGHVS and CDR2 FQNEAQ. The length of the CDR3 is 14 residues. V was shortened by 1 base and J by 3 bases, with 8 bases between the two germline ends. The CDR3 reads CASSLDPGTDTQYF. In DNA, the CDR3 is TGTGCCAGCAGCTTAGATCCGGGTACAGATACGCAGTATTTT. The whole variable domain, remainder taken from reference TRBV7-8 and TRBJ2-3, is GAGVSQSPRYKVAKRGQDVALRCDPISGHVSLFWYQQALGQGPEFLTYFQNEAQLDKSGLPSDRFFAERPEGSVSTLKIQRTQQEDSAVYLCASSLDPGTDTQYFGPGTRLTVL.

The chain combines TRBV23-1 with TRBJ1-3, with unresolved D. TRBV23-1 has ORF status, its function being uncertain. The V end lost 0 bases, the J end lost 2 bases, and 17 bases lay between the germline ends. The CDR3 extends over 18 amino acids. CDR3 protein: CASSQSRDGGDAGNTIYF. DNA of the CDR3: TGCGCCAGCAGTCAATCACGAGACGGCGGAGATGCTGGAAACACCATATATTTT.

This rearrangement joins TRBV28 to TRBJ1-4; no reliable D call. The CDR3 consists of 14 residues. The V end was cut by 2 bases, the J end by 3 bases, with 7 bases between. Looked up from germline, CDR1 is MDHEN and CDR2 is SYDVKM. CDR3 nucleotide sequence: TGTGCCAGCAGTTTAGGGCCATCTAATGAAAAACTGTTTTTT. It yields the protein CASSLGPSNEKLFF. The entire variable domain, with the rest obtained from reference TRBV28 and TRBJ1-4, is as follows: DVKVTQSSRYLVKRTGEKVFLECVQDMDHENMFWYRQDPGLGLRLIYFSYDVKMKEKGDIPEGYSVSREKKERFSLILESASTNQTSMYLCASSLGPSNEKLFFGSGTQLSVL.

This clone was counted only a few times. The chain employs TRBV4-2 and TRBJ2-3; 7 bases are shared with TRBD1. This CDR3 has 16 residues. CDR1 and CDR2 from the germline V gene are LGHNA and YNFKEQ. J lost 0 bases, V lost 1 base, and 4 bases had no gene match. This CDR3 reads CASSQGSGQSTDTQYF. The CDR3 DNA is TGTGCCAGCAGCCAAGGGTCGGGACAGAGCACAGATACGCAGTATTTT.

The chain links TRBV27 to TRBJ1-4, with D perhaps TRBD1 (6 bases). Trimming pared 6 bases from V and 7 bases from J, leaving 18 bases between. Germline CDR1 reads MNHEY; CDR2 reads SMNVEV (reference sequence). The CDR3 loop spans 15 amino acids. CDR3 amino acids: CASSPGKGGGEKLFF. CDR3 bases: TGTGCCAGCAGCCCCGGGAAGGGGGGAGGTGAAAAACTGTTTTTT.